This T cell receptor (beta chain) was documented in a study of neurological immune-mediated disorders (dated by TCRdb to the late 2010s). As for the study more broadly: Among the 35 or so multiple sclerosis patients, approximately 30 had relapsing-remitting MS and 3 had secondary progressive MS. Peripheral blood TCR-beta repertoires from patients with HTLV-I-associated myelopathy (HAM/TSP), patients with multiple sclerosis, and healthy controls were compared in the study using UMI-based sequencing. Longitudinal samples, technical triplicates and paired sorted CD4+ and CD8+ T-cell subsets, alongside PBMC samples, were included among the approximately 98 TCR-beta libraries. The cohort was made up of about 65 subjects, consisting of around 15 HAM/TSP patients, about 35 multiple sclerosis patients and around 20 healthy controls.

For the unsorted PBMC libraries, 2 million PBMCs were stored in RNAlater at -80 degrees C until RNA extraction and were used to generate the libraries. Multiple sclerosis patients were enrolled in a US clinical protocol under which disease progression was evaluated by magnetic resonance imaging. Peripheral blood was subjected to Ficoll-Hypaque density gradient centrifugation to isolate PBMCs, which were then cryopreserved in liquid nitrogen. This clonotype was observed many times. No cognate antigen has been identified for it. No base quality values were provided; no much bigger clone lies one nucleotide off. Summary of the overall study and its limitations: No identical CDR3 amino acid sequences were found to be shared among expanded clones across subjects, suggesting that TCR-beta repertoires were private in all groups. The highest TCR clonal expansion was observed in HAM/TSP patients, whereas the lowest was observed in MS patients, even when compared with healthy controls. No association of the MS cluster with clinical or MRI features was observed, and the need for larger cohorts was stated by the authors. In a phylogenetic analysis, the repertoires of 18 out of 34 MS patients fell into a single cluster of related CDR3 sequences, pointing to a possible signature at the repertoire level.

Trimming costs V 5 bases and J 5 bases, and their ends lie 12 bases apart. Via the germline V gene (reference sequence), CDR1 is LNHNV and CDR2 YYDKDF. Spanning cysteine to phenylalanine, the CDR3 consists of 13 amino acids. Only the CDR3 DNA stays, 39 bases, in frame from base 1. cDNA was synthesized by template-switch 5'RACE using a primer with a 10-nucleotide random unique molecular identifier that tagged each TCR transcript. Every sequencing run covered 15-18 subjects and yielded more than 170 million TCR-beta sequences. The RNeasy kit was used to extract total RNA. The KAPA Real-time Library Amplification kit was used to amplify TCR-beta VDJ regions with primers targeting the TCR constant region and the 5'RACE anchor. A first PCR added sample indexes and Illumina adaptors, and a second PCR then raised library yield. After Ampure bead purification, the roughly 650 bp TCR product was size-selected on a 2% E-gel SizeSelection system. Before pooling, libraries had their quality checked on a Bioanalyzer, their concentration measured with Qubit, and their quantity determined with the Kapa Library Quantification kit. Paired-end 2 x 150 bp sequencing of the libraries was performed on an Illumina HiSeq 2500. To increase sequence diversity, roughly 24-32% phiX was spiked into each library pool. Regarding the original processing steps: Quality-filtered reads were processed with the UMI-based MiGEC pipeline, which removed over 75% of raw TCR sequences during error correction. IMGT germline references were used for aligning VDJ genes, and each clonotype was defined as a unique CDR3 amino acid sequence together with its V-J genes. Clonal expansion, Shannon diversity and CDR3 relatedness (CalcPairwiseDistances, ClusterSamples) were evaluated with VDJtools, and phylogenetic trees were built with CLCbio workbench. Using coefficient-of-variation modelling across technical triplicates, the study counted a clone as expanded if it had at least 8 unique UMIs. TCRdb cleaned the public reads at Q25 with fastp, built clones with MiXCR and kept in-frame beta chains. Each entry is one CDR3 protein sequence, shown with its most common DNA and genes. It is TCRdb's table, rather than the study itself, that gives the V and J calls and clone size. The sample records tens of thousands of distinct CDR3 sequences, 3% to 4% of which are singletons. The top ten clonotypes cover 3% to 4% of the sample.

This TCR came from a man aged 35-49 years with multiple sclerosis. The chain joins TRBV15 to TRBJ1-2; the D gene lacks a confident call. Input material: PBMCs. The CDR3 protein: CATSWGLEYGYTF. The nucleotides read TGTGCCACCAGCTGGGGTTTGGAATATGGCTACACCTTC.